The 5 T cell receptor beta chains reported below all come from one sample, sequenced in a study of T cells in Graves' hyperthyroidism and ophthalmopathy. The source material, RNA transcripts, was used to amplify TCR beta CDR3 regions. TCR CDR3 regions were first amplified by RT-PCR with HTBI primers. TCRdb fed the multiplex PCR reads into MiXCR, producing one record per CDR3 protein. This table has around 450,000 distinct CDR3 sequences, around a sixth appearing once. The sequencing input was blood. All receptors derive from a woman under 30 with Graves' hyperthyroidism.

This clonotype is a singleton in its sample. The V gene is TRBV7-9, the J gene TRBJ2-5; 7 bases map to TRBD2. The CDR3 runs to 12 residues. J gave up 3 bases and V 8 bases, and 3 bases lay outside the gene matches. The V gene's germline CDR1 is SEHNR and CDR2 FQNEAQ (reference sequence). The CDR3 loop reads CASRGGKETQYF. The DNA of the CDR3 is TGTGCCAGCCGCGGGGGTAAAGAGACCCAGTACTTC.

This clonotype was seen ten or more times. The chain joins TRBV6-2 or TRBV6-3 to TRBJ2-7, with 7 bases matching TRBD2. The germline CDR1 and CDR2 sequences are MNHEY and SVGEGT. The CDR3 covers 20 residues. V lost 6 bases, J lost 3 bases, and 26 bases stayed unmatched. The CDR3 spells CASSSLISATSAQRGYEQYF. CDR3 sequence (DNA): TGTGCCAGCAGCAGCCTGATAAGTGCAACTAGCGCCCAGAGAGGCTACGAGCAGTACTTC.

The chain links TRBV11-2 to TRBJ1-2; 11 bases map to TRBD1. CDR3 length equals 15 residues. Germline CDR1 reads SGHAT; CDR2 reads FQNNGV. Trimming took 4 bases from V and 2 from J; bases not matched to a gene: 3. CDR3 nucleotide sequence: TGTGCCAGCAGCTCCCGGGACAGGGGGAACTATGGCTACACCTTC. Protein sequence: CASSSRDRGNYGYTF.

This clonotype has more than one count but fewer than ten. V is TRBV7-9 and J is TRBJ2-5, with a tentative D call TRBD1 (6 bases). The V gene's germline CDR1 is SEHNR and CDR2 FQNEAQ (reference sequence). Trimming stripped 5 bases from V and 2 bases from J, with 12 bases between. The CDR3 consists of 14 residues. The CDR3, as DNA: TGTGCCAGCAGCCTGGGGGCACAGCAAGAGACCCAGTACTTC. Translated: CASSLGAQQETQYF. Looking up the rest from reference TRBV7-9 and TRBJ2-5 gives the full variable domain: DTGVSQNPRHKITKRGQNVTFRCDPISEHNRLYWYRQTLGQGPEFLTYFQNEAQLEKSRLLSDRFSAERPKGSFSTLEIQRTEQGDSAMYLCASSLGAQQETQYFGPGTRLLVL.

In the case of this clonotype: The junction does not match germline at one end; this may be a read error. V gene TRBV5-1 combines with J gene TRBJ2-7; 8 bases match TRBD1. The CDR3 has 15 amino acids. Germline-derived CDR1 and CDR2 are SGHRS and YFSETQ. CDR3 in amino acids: CASSTRRTGSSEQYF. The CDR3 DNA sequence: TGCGCCAGCAGCACCAGGAGGACAGGGTCCTCCGAGCAGTACTTC.